This TCR beta chain stems from a study of blood T cell repertoires in COVID-19. Study-level background: Donors in the United States, Italy and Spain gave samples during acute or convalescent COVID-19. From T cells, B-cell-depleted T cells, or PBMCs came the material, which was cDNA or gDNA.

As processed by the authors: Using reference gene primer amplification, nucleated cell counts were estimated. The data were produced by immunoSEQ multiplex PCR, yet TCRdb's version contains in-frame clones alone and is incomplete. That table gives V, J and clone size, and the DNA gave D and trimming. The table includes fewer than 120,000 clones, nearly 90% detected once. V was shortened by 0 bases and J by 4 bases, with 30 bases between the two germline ends. The length of the CDR3 is 21 residues. CDR1 and CDR2 from the germline V gene are MNHEY and SVGEGT. The TCR sequence derives from a human donor in a cohort sampled during active COVID-19. The specimen was peripheral blood. The chain links TRBV6-2 or TRBV6-3 to TRBJ1-2; perhaps TRBD1 as D (6 bases). The CDR3 nucleotides read TGTGCCAGCAGTTACTCCATCTCAGGGGTCCGAATCAGGACCTGGGGCTATGGCTACACCTTC. This translates into CASSYSISGVRIRTWGYGYTF.